A selection of T cell receptor beta chains follows, all from one sample in a study of Graves' ophthalmopathy and Graves' hyperthyroidism. TCRdb reprocessed the multiplex PCR reads via MiXCR and lists one record per CDR3 protein. In the table there are 150,000 to 200,000 distinct CDR3 sequences, roughly two fifths of which are singletons. Sequences were obtained from peripheral blood. These TCRs come from a man aged 25-40 years with Graves' ophthalmopathy. The CDR3 runs from the conserved cysteine through the conserved F or W. Fields, in order: J gene, clone size, D gene, CDR3 length, V gene, CDR3 DNA, CDR3 protein. D genes are given only for firm matches. Some rows have no size entry. The others give once, few or many, or a class for an expanded clone.

TRBJ2-6,many,NA,14,TRBV27,TGTGCCAGCAGTTTTTACACTGGGGCCAACGTCCTGACTTTC,CASSFYTGANVLTF
TRBJ2-7,many,NA,15,TRBV28,TGTGCCAGCAGTTACTACGGGTCGGTTTCCTACGAGCAGTACTTC,CASSYYGSVSYEQYF
TRBJ1-1,NA,NA,14,TRBV5-1,TGCGCCAGCAGCTTTACTAATCTGAACACTGAAGCTTTCTTT,CASSFTNLNTEAFF
TRBJ1-1,many,NA,15,TRBV3-1,TGTGCCAGCAGCCAACTCGCAAGCGTGAACACTGAAGCTTTCTTT,CASSQLASVNTEAFF
TRBJ2-7,NA,NA,14,TRBV28,TGTGCCGGCAGCTTCAGGACAGCATCCTACGAGCAGTACTTC,CAGSFRTASYEQYF
TRBJ2-4,many,NA,18,TRBV6-2/TRBV6-3,TGTGCCAGCAGTTTTATACGACAGGGAGGAGGGACTAGGAGCATTCAGTACTTC,CASSFIRQGGGTRSIQYF
TRBJ2-7,NA,TRBD1,15,TRBV2,TGTGCCAGCAGACACGGACAGGGGGATGCCTACGAGCAGTACTTC,CASRHGQGDAYEQYF
TRBJ1-6,many,NA,15,TRBV9,TGTGCCAGCAGCGTACTCGGTCGGCTAAATTCACCCCTCCACTTT,CASSVLGRLNSPLHF
TRBJ2-4,NA,NA,13,TRBV11-2,TGTGCCAGCAGCTTGCGCAGTGGGAGTTGGCAGTACTTC,CASSLRSGSWQYF
TRBJ2-7,many,TRBD2,15,TRBV7-2,TGTGCCAGCAGCTTATTTGGCGGGAGAACTTACGAGCAGTACTTC,CASSLFGGRTYEQYF
TRBJ2-7,NA,NA,15,TRBV6-2/TRBV6-3,TGTGCCAGCAGAGGAACGACAGAGAAAGGGGACGAGCAGTACTTC,CASRGTTEKGDEQYF
TRBJ2-7,many,NA,14,TRBV6-5,TGTGCCAGCATTACGGGATGGGGCTCCTACGAGCAGTACTTC,CASITGWGSYEQYF
TRBJ2-5,many,TRBD1,14,TRBV19,TGTGCCACCAAACTCCCGGGACAGGAAGAGACCCAGTACTTC,CATKLPGQEETQYF
TRBJ1-6,NA,TRBD1,14,TRBV19,TGTGCCAGTAGACTCACAGGGGCTAATTCACCCCTCCACTTT,CASRLTGANSPLHF
TRBJ1-6,NA,TRBD1,15,TRBV7-2,TGTGCCAGCAGCTTGACCGGGACAGGGACTTCACCCCTCCACTTT,CASSLTGTGTSPLHF
TRBJ1-2,many,TRBD1,16,TRBV12-3/TRBV12-4,TGTGCCAGCAGTTTAGGAGCAGGCAGGGGGGGTGATGGCTACACCTTC,CASSLGAGRGGDGYTF
TRBJ2-4,NA,NA,13,TRBV6-1,TGTGCCAGCAGTGAAGCGGTTCGAGTGATTCAGTACTTC,CASSEAVRVIQYF
TRBJ1-5,many,NA,15,TRBV12-3/TRBV12-4,TGTGCCAGCAGTTTCGGCAGGGGAGGCAATCAGCCCCAGCATTTT,CASSFGRGGNQPQHF
TRBJ2-7,many,NA,18,TRBV10-3,TGTGCCATCAGTGAGTCAATCCTTTGGAGGGAGAGGTCCTACGAGCAGTACTTC,CAISESILWRERSYEQYF
TRBJ2-7,many,NA,12,TRBV6-1,TGTGCCAGCAGTCTGAGTACCTACGAGCAGTACTTC,CASSLSTYEQYF
TRBJ2-7,NA,NA,12,TRBV20-1,TGCAGTGCTAGATTCCAGGGGCTCGAGCAGTACTTC,CSARFQGLEQYF
TRBJ1-5,many,NA,12,TRBV24-1,TGTGCCACCAGTGATTTTGGTCAGCCCCAGCATTTT,CATSDFGQPQHF
TRBJ2-1,many,TRBD2,14,TRBV5-1,TGCGCCAGCAGCATCCCTAGCGGGAGTGATGAGCAGTTCTTC,CASSIPSGSDEQFF
TRBJ2-7,once,NA,14,TRBV24-1,TGTGCCACCAGTGACTCAACAAGGACGAGCGAGCAGTACTTC,CATSDSTRTSEQYF
TRBJ1-1,many,NA,14,TRBV7-2,TGTGCCAGCAGCTTGGGGACCTTGAACACTGAAGCTTTCTTT,CASSLGTLNTEAFF
TRBJ2-5,many,NA,13,TRBV6-1,TGTGCCAGCAGCCGGGACACCGAAGAGACCCAGTACTTC,CASSRDTEETQYF
TRBJ2-7,many,NA,13,TRBV28,TGTGCCAGCAGTCTGCAAACCCGACGGAGCGCGCACTTC,CASSLQTRRSAHF
TRBJ2-5,many,NA,13,TRBV11-2,TGTGCCAGCAGCCGTCCCGGCGGAGAGACCCAGTACTTC,CASSRPGGETQYF
TRBJ2-2,many,TRBD2,15,TRBV5-1,TGCGCCAGCAGCGCAAGCGGGAGGGGCACCGGGGAGCTGTTTTTT,CASSASGRGTGELFF
TRBJ1-1,NA,NA,14,TRBV15,TGTGCCACCAGCAGAGATATCGGCAGGGGCGAAGCTTTCTTT,CATSRDIGRGEAFF
TRBJ2-7,few,TRBD2,15,TRBV12-3/TRBV12-4,TGTGCCAGCAGTTTTCCACAAGCGGGAGTGTACGAGCAGTACTTC,CASSFPQAGVYEQYF
TRBJ2-5,many,TRBD2,13,TRBV3-1,TGTGCCAGCAGCGGGACTAGGCAGGAGACCCAGTACTTC,CASSGTRQETQYF
TRBJ2-7,many,NA,14,TRBV28,TGTGCCAGCAGTTTCCGGGACCCCTCCTACGAGCAGTACTTC,CASSFRDPSYEQYF
TRBJ1-1,many,TRBD1,14,TRBV12-3/TRBV12-4,TGTGCCAGCAGACAAAGGGACAGGGGAACTGAAGCTTTCTTT,CASRQRDRGTEAFF
TRBJ2-5,many,TRBD1,13,TRBV2,TGTGCCAGCGCCTCCGGGACAGAAGAGACCCAGTACTTC,CASASGTEETQYF
TRBJ1-2,NA,TRBD1,13,TRBV29-1,TGCAGCGCCGGGACAGGGGGGAACTATGGCTACACCTTC,CSAGTGGNYGYTF
TRBJ1-1,NA,TRBD1,15,TRBV12-3/TRBV12-4,TGTGCCAGCAGTGCAAGGACAGGGGGGTGGACTGAAGCTTTCTTT,CASSARTGGWTEAFF
TRBJ2-7,NA,NA,13,TRBV7-8,TGTGCCAGCAGCATCCGTGGCGGGTACGAGCAGTACTTC,CASSIRGGYEQYF
TRBJ2-5,many,TRBD1,15,TRBV5-1,TGCGCCAGCAGCTTGACGACAGGGGGCGGAGAGACCCAGTACTTC,CASSLTTGGGETQYF
TRBJ1-2,many,NA,12,TRBV28,TGTGCCAGCAGTGCCCCACTGAAGGGCTACACCTTC,CASSAPLKGYTF